Below, 28 T cell receptor beta chains from the same sample are listed, as sequenced in a study of blood T cells in healthy people across ages. A second roughly 6 to 11 cycle PCR used barcoded and J-beta primers. Each CDR3 protein gets one entry after TCRdb re-called the 5' RACE reads with MiXCR. The sample lists about 1.8 million distinct CDR3 sequences, roughly 52% occurring once. The specimen sequenced was blood. Receptors were obtained from a woman between 40 and 55 years old in good health.

The chain recombines TRBV5-4 with TRBJ2-7; tentatively, D is TRBD1 or TRBD2 (5 bases each). Germline V gene data show CDR1 as SGHNT and CDR2 as YYREEE (reference sequence). This CDR3 is 15 amino acids long. Trimming stripped 0 bases from V and 0 bases from J, with 10 bases between. The CDR3 loop is CASSLGGVSSYEQYF. The DNA of the CDR3 is TGTGCCAGCAGCTTGGGAGGGGTTAGCTCCTACGAGCAGTACTTC.

There are a few counts of this clonotype. The chain links TRBV9 to TRBJ2-3; TRBD2 might be the D (6 bases). The ends were cut back, 1 base at V and 3 bases at J, with 12 bases in the middle. Germline V gene data show CDR1 as SGDLS and CDR2 as YYNGEE. The CDR3 runs to 15 residues. CDR3 DNA sequence: TGTGCCAGCAGCGTATTTGACGCGGGAACAGATACGCAGTATTTT. Protein sequence: CASSVFDAGTDTQYF.

The genes are TRBV7-9 and TRBJ2-1; 7 nucleotides agree with TRBD2. This CDR3 region has 15 residues. The V and J ends lost 1 base and 5 bases, in that order; junction bases with no gene match: 5. Germline V gene lookup returns CDR1 SEHNR and CDR2 FQNEAQ (reference sequence). The CDR3 loop is CASSLGGTIHNEQFF. The DNA for the CDR3 is TGTGCCAGCAGCTTAGGCGGGACTATTCACAATGAGCAGTTCTTC. The variable domain in full, completed from reference TRBV7-9 and TRBJ2-1, reads DTGVSQNPRHKITKRGQNVTFRCDPISEHNRLYWYRQTLGQGPEFLTYFQNEAQLEKSRLLSDRFSAERPKGSFSTLEIQRTEQGDSAMYLCASSLGGTIHNEQFFGPGTRLTVL.

The rearrangement links TRBV7-9 to TRBJ2-5; D is possibly TRBD1 (5 bases). This CDR3 spans 14 amino acids. Trimming removed 5 bases at V and 3 bases at J, with 13 bases between. Germline CDR1 reads SEHNR; CDR2 reads FQNEAQ (reference sequence). As DNA, the CDR3 is TGTGCCAGCAGCAACCCCGACAGTGAAGAGACCCAGTACTTC. Residues: CASSNPDSEETQYF.

To note about this clonotype: The junction does not match germline at one end; this may be a read error. The V and J genes are TRBV9 and TRBJ1-2; perhaps TRBD1 as D (6 bases). The CDR3 spans 15 residues. CDR1 SGDLS and CDR2 YYNGEE come from the germline V gene. CDR3 sequence reads: CVSSVVDRKDYGYTF. The DNA of the CDR3 is TGTGTCAGCAGCGTAGTTGACAGGAAGGACTATGGCTACACCTTC.

V gene TRBV27 combines with J gene TRBJ2-5; D may be TRBD2 (5 bases). TRBJ2-7 matches the DNA end more closely, so the J call is doubtful. This CDR3 has 14 amino acids. CDR1 and CDR2 (germline): MNHEY, SMNVEV (reference sequence). CDR3 loop: CASSPLDYAYEQYF. CDR3 DNA sequence: TGTGCCAGCAGTCCCTTAGACTATGCATACGAGCAGTACTTC.

The chain is built from TRBV27 and TRBJ2-5; 7 nucleotides line up with TRBD1. Looked up from germline, CDR1 is MNHEY and CDR2 is SMNVEV (reference sequence). This CDR3 comprises 15 residues. The ends lost 5 bases at V and 5 bases at J; junction bases unmatched: 11. This CDR3 reads CASSPGQHVGETQYF. In DNA form, the CDR3 reads TGTGCCAGCAGTCCGGGACAGCATGTCGGGGAGACCCAGTACTTC.

This clonotype was detected only once. This rearrangement joins TRBV3-1 to TRBJ2-1; weak D call: TRBD2 (5 bases). V was trimmed by 0 bases and J by 4 bases, leaving 13 bases between them. Per germline, CDR1 LGHDT and CDR2 YNNKEL (reference sequence). The CDR3 runs to 16 residues. DNA of the CDR3: TGTGCCAGCAGCCAAGATAATCTAGCAGATTACAATGAGCAGTTCTTC. This codes for CASSQDNLADYNEQFF.

The chain is built from TRBV6-5 and TRBJ1-4; 9 bases map to TRBD1. CDR3 length equals 15 residues. Unmatched junction bases numbered 13, after V lost 10 bases and J lost 7 bases. The V gene's germline CDR1 is MNHEY and CDR2 SVGAGI. CDR3 loop: CATSRGDRESEKLFF. CDR3 nucleotides: TGTGCCACCTCAAGGGGGGACAGGGAGAGTGAAAAACTGTTTTTT.

This clonotype was found a few times. V gene TRBV4-1 combines with J gene TRBJ1-2; the D is unclear. This CDR3 comprises 14 residues. Germline loops: CDR1 MGHRA, CDR2 YSYEKL. Trimming stripped 7 bases from V and 6 bases from J, with 18 bases between. CDR3: CASTYLEGGDGYTF. CDR3 nucleotides: TGCGCCAGCACTTACCTCGAGGGAGGTGATGGCTACACCTTC.

Turning to this clonotype: Relative to the germline gene, one junction end is altered; a read error may explain this. This rearrangement joins TRBV4-2 to TRBJ2-5, with D perhaps TRBD2 (6 bases). CDR1 is LGHNA and CDR2 is YNFKEQ in the germline V gene. The CDR3 is 15 amino acids. The CDR3 spells CASCQASLAQETQYF. The DNA for the CDR3 is TGTGCCAGCTGCCAAGCGTCACTAGCCCAAGAGACCCAGTACTTC.

This clonotype was picked up a small number of times. The V and J genes are TRBV15 and TRBJ2-1; D perhaps matches TRBD2 (7 bases). The germline V and J ends were trimmed by 5 bases and 8 bases, with 13 bases remaining between them. The CDR3 has 13 amino acids. The germline CDR1 and CDR2 sequences are LNHNV and YYDKDF (reference sequence). The CDR3 is CATSGGGWDEQFF. CDR3 nucleotides: TGTGCCACCAGCGGCGGGGGCTGGGATGAGCAGTTCTTC.

V and J are TRBV2 and TRBJ2-7; D is unclear. Trimming cost V 3 bases and J 5 bases, with 8 bases left between them. Germline CDR1 and CDR2: SNHLY and FYNNEI. CDR3 length equals 12 residues. The CDR3 DNA follows: TGTGCCAGCAGTGATGTAGCCGACGAGCAGTACTTC. Its translation: CASSDVADEQYF.

The genes are TRBV5-1 and TRBJ2-7; 10 nucleotides agree with TRBD2. The germline CDR1 and CDR2 sequences are SGHRS and YFSETQ. CDR3 length: 15 residues. V lost 3 bases and J lost 7; bases outside the gene matches: 10. In DNA form, the CDR3 reads TGCGCCAGCAGCTCGATGAGCGGGGGGGCAAATGAGCAGTACTTC. Protein sequence: CASSSMSGGANEQYF.

The chain joins TRBV7-9 to TRBJ2-7, with 9 bases fitting TRBD1. The V segment lost 5 bases and the J segment 6 bases; nucleotides outside the gene matches: 8. The CDR3 sequence is 14 residues long. The germline V gene encodes CDR1 SEHNR and CDR2 FQNEAQ (reference sequence). CDR3 sequence reads: CASSGQGSKGEQYF. The CDR3 nucleotides are TGTGCCAGCAGCGGACAGGGGAGCAAGGGCGAGCAGTACTTC. The full variable domain, its missing parts supplied by reference TRBV7-9 and TRBJ2-7, is DTGVSQNPRHKITKRGQNVTFRCDPISEHNRLYWYRQTLGQGPEFLTYFQNEAQLEKSRLLSDRFSAERPKGSFSTLEIQRTEQGDSAMYLCASSGQGSKGEQYFGPGTRLTVT.

This clonotype was counted a few times. The J gene is TRBJ2-7, the V gene TRBV4-3; D perhaps matches TRBD1 (5 bases). Germline loops: CDR1 LGHNA, CDR2 YSLEER. The CDR3 is made up of 14 amino acids. The germline V and J ends were trimmed by 1 base and 4 bases, with 11 bases remaining between them. CDR3 sequence reads: CASSQGIGVYEQYF. The CDR3 DNA reads as TGCGCCAGCAGCCAAGGAATAGGGGTATACGAGCAGTACTTC.

The rearrangement links TRBV7-2 to TRBJ2-2; maybe TRBD2 (6 bases). The germline V gene has CDR1 SGHTA and CDR2 FQGNSA. Between the trimmed V and J ends, which lost 4 bases and 6 bases, there was a span of 18 bases. CDR3 length: 16 residues. The CDR3 nucleotides are TGTGCCAGCAGCTACCGCGTGACTAGTCCGGCCGGGGAGCTGTTTTTT. It is translated as CASSYRVTSPAGELFF. The whole variable domain, filled in from reference TRBV7-2 and TRBJ2-2, reads GAGVSQSPSNKVTEKGKDVELRCDPISGHTALYWYRQSLGQGLEFLIYFQGNSAPDKSGLPSDRFSAERTGGSVSTLTIQRTQQEDSAVYLCASSYRVTSPAGELFFGEGSRLTVL.

The CDR3 DNA sequence: TGTGCCAGCAGTTTACGGGTTCCCGCCCTTGGCTACACCTTC. The encoded protein is CASSLRVPALGYTF. J is TRBJ1-2 and V is TRBV12-3 or TRBV12-4; no firm D call. Trimming removed 2 bases at V and 7 bases at J, with 14 bases between. The length of the CDR3 is 14 residues.

A word on this clonotype: A much larger clone is a single base away; this may be a read error. The V and J genes are TRBV7-2 and TRBJ2-4; no clear D. The J call is doubtful: the DNA matches TRBJ2-5 better. The germline CDR1 and CDR2 sequences are SGHTA and FQGNSA. This CDR3 region has 12 residues. The CDR3 DNA is TGTGCCGGCAGCCCCCCCAGGGAGACCCAGTACTTC. Protein product: CAGSPPRETQYF.

The chain combines TRBV15 with TRBJ2-6; D may be TRBD1 (5 bases). Trimming removed 6 bases at V and 0 bases at J, with 12 bases between. The CDR3 consists of 16 residues. Germline CDR1 is LNHNV and CDR2 is YYDKDF (reference sequence). The CDR3 protein is CATSPTANSGANVLTF. The CDR3 DNA is TGTGCCACCAGTCCGACAGCTAACTCTGGGGCCAACGTCCTGACTTTC.

The chain couples TRBV6-2 or TRBV6-3 to TRBJ2-5, with D unclear. The V end was cut by 0 bases, the J end by 1 base, with 12 bases between. There are 16 residues in the CDR3. CDR1 is MNHEY, CDR2 SVGEGT, per germline. The CDR3 here is CASSYSISGPQETQYF. DNA for the CDR3: TGTGCCAGCAGTTACTCGATTTCTGGGCCCCAAGAGACCCAGTACTTC.

Remarks on this clonotype: An end of the junction does not agree with germline; a read error may underlie this. The chain employs TRBV25-1 and TRBJ1-2; 8 nucleotides match TRBD1. CDR1 is MGHDK and CDR2 is SYGVNS in the germline V gene. The CDR3 loop spans 17 amino acids. The CDR3 reads CASSEWGLDRGGNGYTF. The CDR3 coding sequence is TGCGCCAGCAGTGAATGGGGTTTAGACAGGGGAGGGAATGGCTACACCTTC.

The chain couples TRBV6-2 or TRBV6-3 to TRBJ2-3, with 9 bases fitting TRBD2. The CDR3 contains 14 residues. Germline-derived CDR1 and CDR2 are MNHEY and SVGEGT. Trimming removed 10 bases from V and 2 bases from J; junction bases left unmatched: 7. DNA for the CDR3: TGTGCCACCGTGACTAGCGGATACACAGATACGCAGTATTTT. It encodes CATVTSGYTDTQYF.

The chain combines TRBV7-2 with TRBJ2-3; D not certain. CDR1 is SGHTA and CDR2 is FQGNSA in the germline V gene. CDR3 length: 16 residues. The ends were cut back, 0 bases at V and 4 bases at J, with 14 bases in the middle. For the CDR3, the DNA is TGTGCCAGCAGCTTAGCCTCTAGACCCGTCCCAGATACGCAGTATTTT. It translates to CASSLASRPVPDTQYF.

As regards this clonotype: A read error may be the cause here, since a much bigger clone is one base away. J is TRBJ2-7 and V is TRBV7-9; D remains ambiguous. The CDR3 covers 13 residues. Germline V gene data show CDR1 as SEHNR and CDR2 as FQNEAQ (reference sequence). The CDR3 DNA reads as TGTGCCGGCAGCTTAGTAGCTGGCGGTGAGCAGTACTTC. Protein product: CAGSLVAGGEQYF.

A few counts support this clonotype. This chain joins TRBV20-1 and TRBJ2-1; perhaps D is TRBD1 or TRBD2 (5 bases each). CDR3 length: 12 amino acids. The V end lost 6 bases, the J end lost 7 bases, and 13 bases lay between the germline ends. Germline-derived CDR1 and CDR2 are DFQATT and SNEGSKA (reference sequence). This CDR3 is CSAPGLLNEQFF. The CDR3 DNA reads TGCAGTGCCCCGGGGCTTTTGAATGAGCAGTTCTTC.

This clonotype has a handful of counts. V and J are TRBV6-2 or TRBV6-3 and TRBJ2-4; no clear D. V lost 4 bases, J lost 5 bases, and 6 bases lay in between. Germline CDR1 and CDR2: MNHEY and SVGEGT. The CDR3 covers 12 residues. The CDR3 reads CASSFPENIQYF. The CDR3 DNA sequence: TGTGCCAGCAGTTTTCCAGAAAACATTCAGTACTTC.

The rearrangement links TRBV6-5 to TRBJ1-2, with a weak D call TRBD1 (5 bases). Germline V gene lookup returns CDR1 MNHEY and CDR2 SVGAGI. The CDR3 runs to 14 residues. V gave up 7 bases and J gave up 0 bases, with 12 bases separating them. The CDR3 nucleotides are TGTGCCAGCAAATGGGGCAACGCTAACTATGGCTACACCTTC. Protein: CASKWGNANYGYTF.